This TCR beta chain is drawn from a study of T cell changes during pregnancy in multiple sclerosis. This CDR3 comprises 13 residues. The V and J ends lost 2 bases and 5 bases respectively, with 9 bases between them. Germline values: CDR1 LNHNV, CDR2 YYDKDF (reference sequence). Libraries were prepared by immunoSEQ multiplex PCR; TCRdb keeps only in-frame clonotypes and omits some of them. This table holds under 40,000 clones, about nine tenths found once. The gene calls are TRBV15 and TRBJ1-2; D ambiguous. The sample was CD4+ T cells from peripheral blood mononuclear cells, taken in the third trimester of pregnancy. The TCR comes from a female donor in good health, enrolled as a control in a pregnancy study. The CDR3 bases are TGTGCCACCAGCAGACCCCCGAGGTATGGCTACACCTTC. Translation gives CATSRPPRYGYTF.